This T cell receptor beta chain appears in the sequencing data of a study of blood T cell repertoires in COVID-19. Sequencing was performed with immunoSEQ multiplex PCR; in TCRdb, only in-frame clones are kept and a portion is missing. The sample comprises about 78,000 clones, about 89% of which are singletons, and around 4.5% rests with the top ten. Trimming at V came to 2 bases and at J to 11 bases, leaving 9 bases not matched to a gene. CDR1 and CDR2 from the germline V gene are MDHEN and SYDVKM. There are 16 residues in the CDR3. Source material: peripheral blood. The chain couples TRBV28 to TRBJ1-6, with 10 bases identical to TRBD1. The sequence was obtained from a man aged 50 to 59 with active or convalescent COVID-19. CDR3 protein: CASSLGPGQGTTPLHF. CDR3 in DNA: TGTGCCAGCAGTTTAGGACCGGGACAGGGGACGACACCCCTCCACTTT.